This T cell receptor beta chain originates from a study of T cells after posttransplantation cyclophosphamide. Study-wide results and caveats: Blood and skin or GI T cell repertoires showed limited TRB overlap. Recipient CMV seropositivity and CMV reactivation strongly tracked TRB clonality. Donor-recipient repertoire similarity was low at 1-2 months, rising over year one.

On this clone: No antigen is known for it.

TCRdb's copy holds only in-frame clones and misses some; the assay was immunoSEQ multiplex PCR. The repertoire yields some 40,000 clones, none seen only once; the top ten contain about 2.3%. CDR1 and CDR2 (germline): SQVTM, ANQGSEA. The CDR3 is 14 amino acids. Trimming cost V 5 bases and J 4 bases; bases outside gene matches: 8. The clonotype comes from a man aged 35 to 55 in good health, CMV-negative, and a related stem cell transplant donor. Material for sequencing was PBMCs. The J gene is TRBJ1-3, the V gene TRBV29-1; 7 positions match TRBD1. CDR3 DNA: TGCAGCGTTTCCGACAGGGCGGGAGGAAACACCATATATTTT. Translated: CSVSDRAGGNTIYF.